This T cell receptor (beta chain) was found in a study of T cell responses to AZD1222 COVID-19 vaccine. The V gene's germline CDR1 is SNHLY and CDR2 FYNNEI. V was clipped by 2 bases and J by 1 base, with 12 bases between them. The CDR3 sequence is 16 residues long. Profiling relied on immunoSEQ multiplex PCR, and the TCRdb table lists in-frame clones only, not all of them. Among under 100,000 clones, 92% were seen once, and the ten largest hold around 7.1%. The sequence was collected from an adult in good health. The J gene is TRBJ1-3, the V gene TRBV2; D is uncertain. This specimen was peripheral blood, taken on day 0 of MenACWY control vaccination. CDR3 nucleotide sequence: TGTGCCAGCAGTGAATCGTCCGCCAGATCTGGAAACACCATATATTTT. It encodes CASSESSARSGNTIYF.